This T cell receptor (beta chain) comes out of a study of OX40 agonist ivuxolimab in advanced cancers. Some background on the complete study: Ivuxolimab was an agonistic, fully human IgG2 monoclonal antibody directed against OX40 (CD134), a costimulatory receptor. Intravenous ivuxolimab was administered to patients every 2 weeks at six dose levels: 0.01, 0.1, 0.3, 1.5, 3 and 10 mg/kg. Among the roughly 50 dose-escalation patients, approximately 20 had hepatocellular carcinoma, approximately 15 melanoma, 9 renal cell carcinoma and 9 head and neck cancer. In the dose-escalation cohort, 75% to 90% of patients were male, and the mean age was 60 years with a range of roughly 20 to 85. Prior anti-PD-1, anti-PD-L1 or anti-CTLA-4 therapy was permitted, and checkpoint inhibitors had been received by about 44% of dose-escalation patients. Three dose-escalation patients achieved partial responses, one with hepatocellular carcinoma and two with cutaneous melanoma. The purpose of peripheral TCRbeta sequencing was to test whether ivuxolimab changed TCR sequence diversity and led to clonal T-cell expansion. The monotherapy dose-escalation portion (N of about 50 patients) of the phase I ivuxolimab trial is reported in the paper. Results and caveats for the whole study, not just this receptor: Low levels of normalized T-cell clonal expansion were also seen in some patients who did not respond. The antigen specificity of the clonally expanded peripheral T cells was not determined. After ivuxolimab, expanded clones were on average more numerous among CD8+ T cells than among CD4+ T cells. In partial responders in the 0.1-3.0 mg/kg groups, normalized peripheral clonal expansion was found to be among the lowest, especially among CD8+ T cells. At doses from 0.1 to 3.0 mg/kg, clonal expansion was seen in both CD4+ and CD8+ blood T cells between baseline and week 6.

Patients with a history of autoimmune disease or receiving systemic immunosuppression were excluded from the trial. In every dose cohort, peripheral blood was drawn for TCR sequencing at baseline, cycle 4 day 1, and cycle 7 day 1. The samples were drawn from a first-in-human, open-label, multicenter phase I dose-escalation trial of ivuxolimab. Adults with locally advanced or metastatic head and neck squamous cell, hepatocellular, melanoma or renal cell carcinoma were enrolled in the trial. Before TCR sequencing, CD4+ and CD8+ T cells were separately sorted from peripheral blood. Note on this clone: Its antigen is still unknown. No qualities accompany the bases; no much larger clone lies one base away.

The germline ends are 21 bases apart after V is trimmed by 2 bases and J by 7 bases. The CDR3 measures 16 amino acids from cysteine to phenylalanine. Solely the CDR3 DNA is kept, with 48 bases framed from the first base. CDR1 and CDR2 (MDHEN, SYDVKM) derive from the germline V gene. Genomic DNA was isolated from the sorted cells so that the TCRbeta CDR3 region could be sequenced. The immunoSEQ Assay was used to sequence the TCRbeta CDR3 regions. TCRdb took this table from immuneACCESS and kept in-frame rearrangements with V and J called. Such tables lack part of the clones; where checked against another copy, unresolved V genes explain under half of the gap, and the rest is unexplained. For this sample there are 15,000 to 20,000 clones; around 87% appear just once. The ten largest clones represent around a third of the sample.

Sequencing was performed on CD4+ or CD8+ T cells sorted from blood, taken in a trial of the OX40 agonist ivuxolimab. The sequence is built from TRBV28 and TRBJ2-7; the D element might be TRBD1 or TRBD2, as each aligns at 5 bases. The sequence came from an adult with an advanced solid tumor such as melanoma, head and neck, liver or kidney cancer. The DNA sequence is as follows: TGTGCCAGCAGTTTACCCCCGGCAGGGAGCCCCAGGGAGCAGTACTTC. This encodes CASSLPPAGSPREQYF.